The 18 T cell receptor beta chains listed next were all sequenced from one sample in a study of shared clonotypes between healthy human individuals. Sequencing used immunoSEQ multiplex PCR; TCRdb keeps in-frame clones, though not all of them. The sample shows about 670,000 clones, around 72% of them seen only once. Material: memory CD4+ T cells sorted from blood. The sample's subset: CD45RA-negative fraction. The origin of the receptors is a woman in her thirties in good health.

This clone came up a few times. The V gene is TRBV2, the J gene TRBJ1-1; 7 bases are a match to TRBD1. J gave up 4 bases and V 7 bases, and 12 bases lay outside the gene matches. The CDR3 totals 15 residues. The V gene's germline CDR1 is SNHLY and CDR2 FYNNEI. CDR3 loop: CASKMNQGGGTEAFF. The CDR3 bases are TGTGCCAGCAAAATGAATCAGGGGGGTGGCACTGAAGCTTTCTTT.

This chain joins TRBV30 and TRBJ1-1; D not resolved. This CDR3 has 14 amino acids. V dropped 3 bases and J dropped 1 base, with 12 bases sitting between them. Germline CDR1 and CDR2: GTSNPN and SVGIG (reference sequence). CDR3 DNA sequence: TGTGCCTGGAGGGCCCGACTGTCGAACACTGAAGCTTTCTTT. Its protein is CAWRARLSNTEAFF.

The V and J genes are TRBV19 and TRBJ2-2; 7 nucleotides match TRBD1. The CDR3 covers 16 residues. With 8 bases clipped from V and 4 bases from J, the junction kept 13 bases outside the gene matches. Germline-derived CDR1 and CDR2 are LNHDA and SQIVND (reference sequence). CDR3 sequence: CASGKPGQVGTGELFF. CDR3 nucleotides: TGTGCCAGTGGCAAGCCCGGACAGGTGGGCACCGGGGAGCTGTTTTTT.

With respect to this clone: Other DNA sequences in the same sample also yield this CDR3. This chain links TRBV19 with TRBJ2-5, with TRBD1 identical over 10 bases. The CDR3 is 13 residues long. The germline V gene encodes CDR1 LNHDA and CDR2 SQIVND (reference sequence). The trim removed 4 bases at V and 5 bases at J, leaving 1 base unmatched. The CDR3, as DNA: TGTGCCAGTAGTAGGGACAGGGGTGAGACCCAGTACTTC. Translating it yields CASSRDRGETQYF.

The rearrangement links TRBV6-4 to TRBJ2-1; no firm D call. Per the germline V gene, CDR1 is MRHNA and CDR2 is SNTAGT. V was shortened by 2 bases and J by 5 bases, with 7 bases between the two germline ends. This CDR3 is built from 13 residues. CDR3 bases: TGTGCCAGCAGTGACGGGCAGGACAATGAGCAGTTCTTC. It codes for CASSDGQDNEQFF.

The chain is built from TRBV14 and TRBJ2-1; TRBD2 agrees at 9 bases. The germline CDR1 and CDR2 sequences are SGHDN and FVKESK. With 0 bases clipped from V and 1 base from J, the junction kept 16 bases outside the gene matches. The CDR3 contains 21 residues. In DNA form, the CDR3 reads TGTGCCAGCAGCCAAGATAGCCTAGCGGGAATCCTGGGTCGGTCCTACAATGAGCAGTTCTTC. It is translated as CASSQDSLAGILGRSYNEQFF.

As DNA, the CDR3 is TGTGCCAGCAGTCCCGGGACTTTTCATCGGGCTTTCTTT. As protein: CASSPGTFHRAFF. This chain joins TRBV28 and TRBJ1-1, with D possibly TRBD1 on 5 matching bases. Germline CDR1 is MDHEN and CDR2 is SYDVKM. The CDR3 is 13 amino acids. V was pared by 5 bases and J by 11 bases, with 18 bases between.

The genes are TRBV6-5 and TRBJ2-7; D not certain. The CDR3 length is 14 residues. The germline V gene has CDR1 MNHEY and CDR2 SVGAGI. V was clipped by 5 bases and J by 0 bases, with 11 bases between them. In nucleotides, the CDR3 is TGTGCCAGCAGTGGACGCTTCAGCTCCTACGAGCAGTACTTC. It yields the protein CASSGRFSSYEQYF.

V is TRBV9 and J is TRBJ1-6; the D gene is possibly TRBD1 (5 bases). The germline V gene encodes CDR1 SGDLS and CDR2 YYNGEE. Trimming pared 3 bases from V and 7 bases from J, leaving 11 bases between. The CDR3 length is 14 residues. The CDR3 DNA follows: TGTGCCAGCAGCGCTCGGGGGTTCAATTCACCCCTCCACTTT. This sequence encodes CASSARGFNSPLHF.

The CDR3 region is CASSRSGTGYYEQYF. The CDR3, as DNA: TGTGCCAGTAGTCGATCCGGGACAGGCTACTACGAGCAGTACTTC. The rearrangement links TRBV19 to TRBJ2-7; 8 bases map to TRBD1. Trimming removed 5 bases from V and 3 bases from J; junction bases left unmatched: 9. The CDR3 covers 15 residues. The germline CDR1 and CDR2 sequences are LNHDA and SQIVND (reference sequence).

As for this clone: Given a much more abundant clone one base away, this may be a read error. The same CDR3 arises from other DNA sequences in this sample as well. J is TRBJ2-7 and V is TRBV28; D unresolved. V was trimmed by 2 bases and J by 3 bases, leaving 2 bases between them. This CDR3 is built from 11 residues. From germline, CDR1 is MDHEN and CDR2 SYDVKM. The DNA for the CDR3 is TGTGCCAGCAGTTTAATCTACGAGCAGTACTTC. This encodes CASSLIYEQYF.

The rearrangement joins TRBV25-1 to TRBJ2-1; D is possibly TRBD1 or TRBD2 (5 bases each). Looked up from germline, CDR1 is MGHDK and CDR2 is SYGVNS. The CDR3 contains 13 residues. V was cut by 5 bases and J by 9 bases, with 14 bases left in between. CDR3 sequence reads: CASSFLERGEQFF. The CDR3 DNA is TGTGCCAGCAGTTTCCTAGAGAGGGGTGAGCAGTTCTTC.

This chain connects TRBV6-1 to TRBJ1-5; D remains unclear. Trimming removed 3 bases at V and 4 bases at J, with 10 bases between. The CDR3 runs to 14 residues. Germline V gene sequence: CDR1 MNHNS, CDR2 SASEGT. The CDR3, as DNA: TGTGCCAGCAGTGATGCGGATGAAAATCAGCCCCAGCATTTT. Its translation is CASSDADENQPQHF.

This clone was observed many times. The V and J genes are TRBV5-1 and TRBJ2-7; 10 nucleotides match TRBD1. The length of the CDR3 is 15 residues. Germline V gene data show CDR1 as SGHRS and CDR2 as YFSETQ. Trimming at V came to 3 bases and at J to 0 bases, leaving 3 bases not matched to a gene. The CDR3 coding sequence is TGCGCCAGCAGCTCTTGGACAGGGGGCTCCTACGAGCAGTACTTC. This sequence encodes CASSSWTGGSYEQYF.

This chain links TRBV27 with TRBJ2-3; 14 nucleotides line up with TRBD2. Germline assignment: CDR1 MNHEY and CDR2 SMNVEV (reference sequence). Trimming cost V 8 bases and J 6 bases; bases outside gene matches: 4. The CDR3 extends over 14 amino acids. In nucleotides, the CDR3 is TGTGCCAGCGGAAGACTAGCGGGAGGGGATACGCAGTATTTT. This gives the protein CASGRLAGGDTQYF.

The chain links TRBV23-1 to TRBJ1-5, with 10 bases lining up with TRBD1. TRBV23-1 is recorded as an ORF, its role being uncertain. The J segment lost 6 bases and the V segment lost 7 bases, leaving 15 bases of the junction unmatched. The length of the CDR3 is 17 residues. The CDR3 here is CASTLTAGGQGIQPQHF. CDR3 nucleotide sequence: TGCGCCAGCACTCTAACTGCGGGGGGACAGGGGATTCAGCCCCAGCATTTT.

J is TRBJ2-6 and V is TRBV19; no definite D call. Looked up from germline, CDR1 is LNHDA and CDR2 is SQIVND (reference sequence). The V gene lost 2 bases and the J gene lost 0 bases, with 11 bases spanning the gap. The CDR3 totals 17 residues. Here the CDR3 reads CASSIPMTSSGANVLTF. The CDR3 DNA reads as TGTGCCAGTAGTATACCCATGACCAGCTCTGGGGCCAACGTCCTGACTTTC.

The chain has TRBV6-5 and TRBJ2-1; no firm D call. CDR1 MNHEY and CDR2 SVGAGI come from the germline V gene. The CDR3 runs to 14 residues. Trimming pared 0 bases from V and 12 bases from J, leaving 15 bases between. The CDR3 DNA reads TGTGCCAGCAGTTACTCCGGATCCCGAGACTCGCAGTTCTTC. It codes for CASSYSGSRDSQFF.